A single sample gave rise to the 9 T cell receptor beta chains below, sequenced in a study of technical replicates of blood from a few donors. This table comes from immunoSEQ multiplex PCR, and its TCRdb copy is limited to in-frame clones, with some not included. Found here are about 54,000 clones, roughly 94% of them singletons; the top ten hold roughly 0.22%. Sequencing was done on a sample of T cells isolated from PBMCs. The receptors derive from a human donor in good health.

The gene calls are TRBV29-1 and TRBJ2-1; TRBD1 might be the D (6 bases). This CDR3 region has 12 residues. V was shortened by 6 bases and J by 8 bases, with 14 bases between the two germline ends. Germline V gene data show CDR1 as SQVTM and CDR2 as ANQGSEA. CDR3 residues: CSVHRVRDEQFF. In DNA, the CDR3 is TGCAGCGTCCACAGGGTTCGGGATGAGCAGTTCTTC.

This clone has just one count. The rearrangement links TRBV19 to TRBJ2-7, with D possibly TRBD2 on 6 matching bases. This CDR3 comprises 13 residues. Germline-derived CDR1 and CDR2 are LNHDA and SQIVND (reference sequence). The V end was cut by 2 bases, the J end by 4 bases, with 9 bases between. The CDR3 DNA follows: TGTGCCAGTAGTATACGGGGGTATTACGAGCAGTACTTC. Encoded protein: CASSIRGYYEQYF. The full variable domain, rest sourced from reference TRBV19 and TRBJ2-7, is DGGITQSPKYLFRKEGQNVTLSCEQNLNHDAMYWYRQDPGQGLRLIYYSQIVNDFQKGDIAEGYSVSREKKESFPLTVTSAQKNPTAFYLCASSIRGYYEQYFGPGTRLTVT.

The chain uses TRBV28 and TRBJ2-1; the match to TRBD2 covers 7 bases. With V trimmed by 5 bases and J by 2 bases, 6 bases remained unmatched. The CDR3 runs to 15 residues. CDR1 MDHEN and CDR2 SYDVKM come from the germline V gene. The DNA for the CDR3 is TGTGCCAGCAGTCCCCGCGGGAGTACCTACAATGAGCAGTTCTTC. Translated, it gives CASSPRGSTYNEQFF.

This chain connects TRBV5-4 to TRBJ1-6, with D hard to call. This CDR3 is 14 amino acids long. The germline CDR1 and CDR2 sequences are SGHNT and YYREEE (reference sequence). V shed 0 bases and J shed 6 bases, with 7 bases lying between them. The CDR3 coding sequence is TGTGCCAGCAGCTTGGGGCAAGTTAATTCACCCCTCCACTTT. Encoded protein: CASSLGQVNSPLHF.

This chain connects TRBV5-4 to TRBJ2-5, with 7 bases fitting TRBD1. V lost 2 bases to trimming and J lost 5 bases; unmatched junction nucleotides: 12. Germline CDR1 and CDR2: SGHNT and YYREEE (reference sequence). This CDR3 is built from 16 residues. The CDR3 here is CASSFGNQGVRETQYF. The CDR3, as DNA: TGTGCCAGCAGCTTCGGGAACCAGGGGGTTCGGGAGACCCAGTACTTC.

The chain combines TRBV9 with TRBJ2-3; D call uncertain. Germline lookup yields CDR1 SGDLS and CDR2 YYNGEE. CDR3 size: 9 residues. The V end lost 6 bases, the J end lost 14 bases, and 10 bases lay between the germline ends. CDR3 amino acids: CASKNEWYF. The CDR3 DNA follows: TGTGCCAGCAAGAATGAGTGGTATTTT.

The chain combines TRBV10-1 with TRBJ2-3; the match to TRBD2 covers 7 bases. CDR1 is WNHNN and CDR2 is SYGVQD in the germline V gene (reference sequence). The CDR3 sequence is 16 residues long. The V gene end was trimmed by 4 bases and the J gene end by 2 bases; junction bases not matched to a gene: 9. The CDR3 DNA is TGCGCCAGCAGTGCCGACACTAGCGCACACACAGATACGCAGTATTTT. Translating it yields CASSADTSAHTDTQYF.

The chain links TRBV7-9 to TRBJ2-1; tentatively, D is TRBD1 (5 bases). Germline lookup yields CDR1 SEHNR and CDR2 FQNEAQ (reference sequence). Trimming removed 3 bases at V and 1 base at J, with 10 bases between. This CDR3 contains 15 residues. The CDR3 DNA reads as TGTGCCAGCAGCTTGTTAGGGGAATCCTACAATGAGCAGTTCTTC. This codes for CASSLLGESYNEQFF.

The chain recombines TRBV7-3 with TRBJ2-2; D is perhaps TRBD1 (6 bases). V was pared by 2 bases and J by 3 bases, with 10 bases between. This CDR3 region has 15 residues. The germline V gene has CDR1 SGHTA and CDR2 FQGTGA. The CDR3 sequence: CASSLGRGDTGELFF. The CDR3 region has the DNA TGTGCCAGCAGCTTAGGCAGGGGAGACACCGGGGAGCTGTTTTTT.